This T cell receptor (beta chain) was found in a study of molecular identifiers for immune sequencing clone quantification. Study-level results: Detecting spiked Jurkat TCR RNA from one cell among roughly 1 million naive cells was reportedly possible.

TCRdb ran MiXCR on the PCR reads and lists one entry per CDR3 protein. The sample has 100,000 or so distinct CDR3 sequences, 35% seen once. This clonotype is categorized as medium-sized. No antigen is known for it. The source material was naive CD8+ T cells from blood, with Jurkat cell RNA spiked in. Subset reported: FACS-sorted CD8+CD4-CCR7+CD45RA+ naive T cells. This receptor was obtained from a human donor in good health. Some libraries in this study had Jurkat cell RNA spiked in.

As DNA, the CDR3 is TGTGCCAGCAGCCAGTGGGGCGGGGAGACGCAGTATTTT. This codes for CASSQWGGETQYF. The rearrangement uses TRBV14 and TRBJ2-5; tentatively, D is TRBD2 (6 bases). Matching the DNA end better, TRBJ2-3 makes the J call doubtful. Germline values: CDR1 SGHDN, CDR2 FVKESK. The CDR3 has 13 residues.